These T cell receptor beta chains were read from a single sample in a study of blood T cell repertoires in COVID-19. The protocol was immunoSEQ multiplex PCR, while the TCRdb copy is restricted to in-frame clones and leaves out a portion. The table includes roughly 90,000 clones, roughly nine tenths detected once. The sample comprised peripheral blood. These receptors were taken from a woman at least 80 years old with active COVID-19. Both conserved end residues are part of each CDR3. A D gene is named only where the DNA matches it firmly. Size values are once, few and many counts, or a class for expanded clones, and some rows have none.

J: TRBJ1-2
D: .
V: TRBV6-5
size: .
DNA: TGTGCCAGCAGTTCACCGGGGGGACCTGGGGGCTACACCTTC
CDR3: CASSSPGGPGGYTF

J: TRBJ2-7
D: TRBD1
V: TRBV19
size: .
DNA: TGTGCCAGTAGTATAGGGGGGACAGTCTTCGTGGAGCAGTACTTC
CDR3: CASSIGGTVFVEQYF

J: TRBJ2-1
D: TRBD2
V: TRBV20-1
size: .
DNA: TGCAGTGCTAGTCGGAGCGGGAGGGTAGGTGAGCAGTTCTTC
CDR3: CSASRSGRVGEQFF

J: TRBJ2-7
D: .
V: TRBV28
size: .
DNA: TGTGCCAGCAGTGCACGGGAGAGCTACGAGCAGTACTTC
CDR3: CASSARESYEQYF

J: TRBJ1-2
D: .
V: TRBV28
size: .
DNA: TGTGCCAGCAGTACGCCGCAGGAAATCTATGGCTACACCTTC
CDR3: CASSTPQEIYGYTF

J: TRBJ2-3
D: .
V: TRBV5-6
size: .
DNA: TGTGCCAGCAGCTTGGGGGCAGTGGGCACAGATACGCAGTATTTT
CDR3: CASSLGAVGTDTQYF

J: TRBJ2-1
D: .
V: TRBV11-2
size: .
DNA: TGTGCCAGCAGCTTACAGGGAAACTCCTACAATGAGCAGTTCTTC
CDR3: CASSLQGNSYNEQFF

J: TRBJ2-7
D: TRBD2
V: TRBV19
size: .
DNA: TGTGCCAGTTCCACTAGCGCCTACTCCTACGAGCAGTACTTC
CDR3: CASSTSAYSYEQYF

J: TRBJ2-5
D: TRBD2
V: TRBV28
size: .
DNA: TGTGCCAGCAGCACCTGGACGGCGGGAGAAGTGACAGAGACCCAGTACTTC
CDR3: CASSTWTAGEVTETQYF

J: TRBJ1-6
D: TRBD1
V: TRBV7-8
size: .
DNA: TGTGCCAGCAGCTTCCGACTAAGGGACAGGGGAAATTCACCCCTCCACTTT
CDR3: CASSFRLRDRGNSPLHF

J: TRBJ2-2
D: TRBD2
V: TRBV7-6
size: .
DNA: TGTGCCAGCAGCAAGCGGGGAGCGGAGTTGGGCACCGGGGAGCTGTTTTTT
CDR3: CASSKRGAELGTGELFF

J: TRBJ2-5
D: TRBD2
V: TRBV19
size: once
DNA: TGTGCCAGTAGTATTAGCGGGAGGGCATGGGAGACCCAGTACTTC
CDR3: CASSISGRAWETQYF

J: TRBJ2-7
D: TRBD2
V: TRBV10-3
size: .
DNA: TGTGCCAGCCAACTAGCGGAGAGCTCCTACGAGCAGTACTTC
CDR3: CASQLAESSYEQYF

J: TRBJ2-5
D: TRBD1
V: TRBV28
size: .
DNA: TGTGCCAGCAGTTTTAGGACAGGGGGCCTCGGGACCCAGTACTTC
CDR3: CASSFRTGGLGTQYF

J: TRBJ1-4
D: .
V: TRBV30
size: .
DNA: TGTGCCTGGAGTGTAACCAGGGGCTATGCAACTAATGAAAAACTGTTTTTT
CDR3: CAWSVTRGYATNEKLFF

J: TRBJ1-1
D: .
V: TRBV4-3
size: .
DNA: TGCGCCAGCAGCCAAGTAGGAGGCACTGAAGCTTTCTTT
CDR3: CASSQVGGTEAFF

J: TRBJ1-3
D: TRBD1
V: TRBV4-1
size: few
DNA: TGCGCCAGCAGCCACGGCGGGACAGAGGGGAACACCATATATTTT
CDR3: CASSHGGTEGNTIYF

J: TRBJ2-1
D: .
V: TRBV7-2
size: .
DNA: TGTGCCAGCACCCAACCTATAGCGGAACCGGGTGAGCAGTTCTTC
CDR3: CASTQPIAEPGEQFF

J: TRBJ2-7
D: TRBD1
V: TRBV15
size: .
DNA: TGTGCCACCAGCATGGGACAGGGGCTCTACGAGCAGTACTTC
CDR3: CATSMGQGLYEQYF

J: TRBJ2-7
D: .
V: TRBV21-1
size: .
DNA: TGTGCCAGCAGGCAGGGATACGAGCAGTACTTC
CDR3: CASRQGYEQYF

J: TRBJ1-6
D: TRBD1
V: TRBV27
size: once
DNA: TGTGCCAGCAGTTTAAAACAGGGGTGGGAGGATTCACCCCTCCACTTT
CDR3: CASSLKQGWEDSPLHF

J: TRBJ2-3
D: .
V: TRBV7-3
size: .
DNA: TGTGCCAGCAGCTTATTACATTCCACAGATACGCAGTATTTT
CDR3: CASSLLHSTDTQYF

J: TRBJ1-6
D: .
V: TRBV7-2
size: .
DNA: TGTGCCAGCAGCTTACAGATTTATAATTCACCCCTCCACTTT
CDR3: CASSLQIYNSPLHF

J: TRBJ2-7
D: TRBD1
V: TRBV6-6
size: .
DNA: TGTGCCAGCAGTATCGACAGGGGATACCGCTACGAGCAGTACTTC
CDR3: CASSIDRGYRYEQYF

J: TRBJ1-1
D: TRBD1
V: TRBV19
size: .
DNA: TGTGCCAGTACCCCGACAGGGGGGGGTGAAGCTTTCTTT
CDR3: CASTPTGGGEAFF

J: TRBJ2-1
D: TRBD2
V: TRBV2
size: .
DNA: TGTGCCAGCAGTGAGGAACTAGCGGGAAACAATGAGCAGTTCTTC
CDR3: CASSEELAGNNEQFF

J: TRBJ2-7
D: .
V: TRBV7-9
size: .
DNA: TGTGCCAGCAGCTTAGATCCCTTTTACGAGCAGTACTTC
CDR3: CASSLDPFYEQYF

J: TRBJ1-2
D: .
V: TRBV7-2
size: .
DNA: TGTGCCAGCAGCCTCAATTGGGCGGGCGGGGATGGCTACACCTTC
CDR3: CASSLNWAGGDGYTF

J: TRBJ2-2
D: TRBD2
V: TRBV7-9
size: .
DNA: TGTGCCAGCAGCTTAGGGGGCGGGAGATCTACCGGGGAGCTGTTTTTT
CDR3: CASSLGGGRSTGELFF

J: TRBJ2-1
D: TRBD2
V: TRBV2
size: .
DNA: TGTGCCAGCATGCGAGTCCTAGCGGGCAATGAGCAGTTCTTC
CDR3: CASMRVLAGNEQFF

J: TRBJ2-5
D: .
V: TRBV11-2
size: .
DNA: TGTGCCAGCAGCAACCCCAGGGGTGGAGAGACCCAGTACTTC
CDR3: CASSNPRGGETQYF

J: TRBJ1-1
D: .
V: TRBV6-5
size: .
DNA: TGTGCCAGCACCCCGTCAGGGGTGATGACTGAAGCTTTCTTT
CDR3: CASTPSGVMTEAFF

J: TRBJ2-7
D: .
V: TRBV9
size: few
DNA: TGTGCCAGCAGCGTCGGTACGCTCTCCTACGAGCAGTACTTC
CDR3: CASSVGTLSYEQYF

J: TRBJ2-2
D: TRBD1
V: TRBV6-6
size: few
DNA: TGTGCCAGCGGCCCGACAGGGGCTTCGAACACCGGGGAGCTGTTTTTT
CDR3: CASGPTGASNTGELFF

J: TRBJ1-6
D: TRBD1
V: TRBV18
size: few
DNA: TGTGCCAGCTCAACAGGGGACAGGGGCATACGGGCCCTCCACTTT
CDR3: CASSTGDRGIRALHF

J: TRBJ2-7
D: TRBD2
V: TRBV6-6
size: .
DNA: TGTGCCAGCAGTTACTCTACTAGCGGGTACTCCTACGAGCAGTACTTC
CDR3: CASSYSTSGYSYEQYF

J: TRBJ1-3
D: TRBD1
V: TRBV2
size: .
DNA: TGTGCCAGCGACAGGGGAGAAGGAAACACCATATATTTT
CDR3: CASDRGEGNTIYF

J: TRBJ1-1
D: .
V: TRBV11-1
size: .
DNA: TGTGCCAGCAGCCTTAGACGGGGGGCCACTGAAGCTTTCTTT
CDR3: CASSLRRGATEAFF

J: TRBJ2-5
D: .
V: TRBV28
size: .
DNA: TGTGCCAGCAGTTTAGTACAAGAGACCCAGTACTTC
CDR3: CASSLVQETQYF

J: TRBJ2-5
D: .
V: TRBV11-3
size: .
DNA: TGTGCCAGCAGCTTAGGGGGAGGAGAGACCCAGTACTTC
CDR3: CASSLGGGETQYF

J: TRBJ2-2
D: TRBD1
V: TRBV6-5
size: .
DNA: TGTGCCACCATGGGGGACAGAAACACCGGGGAGCTGTTTTTT
CDR3: CATMGDRNTGELFF

J: TRBJ1-5
D: .
V: TRBV30
size: .
DNA: TGTGCCTCCCCCACCCGACCGGGTGCCCGGGATGGCAATCAGCCCCAGCATTTT
CDR3: CASPTRPGARDGNQPQHF

J: TRBJ1-4
D: .
V: TRBV2
size: .
DNA: TGTGCCAGCAGTCCAAATGAAAAACTGTTTTTT
CDR3: CASSPNEKLFF

J: TRBJ1-1
D: TRBD1
V: TRBV5-4
size: .
DNA: TGTGCCAGCAGCGGAGCCGGGACAGGGATCGGTAAAACTGAAGCTTTCTTT
CDR3: CASSGAGTGIGKTEAFF

J: TRBJ2-1
D: .
V: TRBV10-3
size: .
DNA: TGTGCCATCACCTCTCGAGAGCGGACCTCCTACAATGAGCAGTTCTTC
CDR3: CAITSRERTSYNEQFF

J: TRBJ2-5
D: .
V: TRBV18
size: .
DNA: TGTGCCAGCCGCGGACAGTGGGCCCGAGAGACCCAGTACTTC
CDR3: CASRGQWARETQYF

J: TRBJ2-1
D: .
V: TRBV19
size: .
DNA: TGTGCCAGTAGTACCGGAGGGTCTTCCTACAATGAGCAGTTCTTC
CDR3: CASSTGGSSYNEQFF

J: TRBJ2-1
D: TRBD1
V: TRBV7-8
size: .
DNA: TGTGCCAGCAGCTTAGGAGCGGGACAGGGGGTCTATGAGCAGTTCTTC
CDR3: CASSLGAGQGVYEQFF

J: TRBJ2-7
D: .
V: TRBV3-1/TRBV3-2
size: .
DNA: TGTGCCAGCAGCTCCGGGGTTAGCTCCTACGAGCAGTACTTC
CDR3: CASSSGVSSYEQYF

J: TRBJ2-5
D: TRBD1
V: TRBV7-2
size: .
DNA: TGTGCCAGCAGCCGCCCTCCGGGACAGTCGCGGGAGACCCAGTACTTC
CDR3: CASSRPPGQSRETQYF

J: TRBJ1-6
D: TRBD1
V: TRBV27
size: .
DNA: TGTGCCAGCAGTACCTATCGGGACAGTAATTCACCCCTCCACTTT
CDR3: CASSTYRDSNSPLHF

J: TRBJ1-1
D: .
V: TRBV18
size: .
DNA: TGTGCCAGCTCACCCACAGGGAAGAACACTGAAGCTTTCTTT
CDR3: CASSPTGKNTEAFF

J: TRBJ2-1
D: TRBD2
V: TRBV29-1
size: .
DNA: TGCAGCGGGGCCGGGGAGCGGGAACACAATGAGCAGTTCTTC
CDR3: CSGAGEREHNEQFF

J: TRBJ1-1
D: .
V: TRBV5-4
size: .
DNA: TGTGCCAGCAGCCTGGGCGGCGGGGCCAACACTGAAGCTTTCTTT
CDR3: CASSLGGGANTEAFF

J: TRBJ2-1
D: .
V: TRBV11-3
size: .
DNA: TGTGCCAGCAGCTTAGGAATACTCTCCTACAATGAGCAGTTCTTC
CDR3: CASSLGILSYNEQFF

J: TRBJ2-7
D: TRBD2
V: TRBV7-6
size: .
DNA: TGTGCCAGCAGCTTAGTCGGTAGCGGGAGGGCCACGGAGCAGTACTTC
CDR3: CASSLVGSGRATEQYF

J: TRBJ2-7
D: .
V: TRBV7-6
size: .
DNA: TGTGCCAGCAGCCCGGGGTTCCACGAGCAGTACTTC
CDR3: CASSPGFHEQYF

J: TRBJ2-5
D: .
V: TRBV5-1
size: .
DNA: TGCGCCAGCAGCTTGGCCCGCCCGGGACTCTCGCGAGAGACCCAGTACTTC
CDR3: CASSLARPGLSRETQYF

J: TRBJ2-6
D: TRBD1
V: TRBV7-8
size: .
DNA: TGTGCCAGCAGCACCGGGACAGGGATACGCTCTGGGGCCAACGTCCTGACTTTC
CDR3: CASSTGTGIRSGANVLTF